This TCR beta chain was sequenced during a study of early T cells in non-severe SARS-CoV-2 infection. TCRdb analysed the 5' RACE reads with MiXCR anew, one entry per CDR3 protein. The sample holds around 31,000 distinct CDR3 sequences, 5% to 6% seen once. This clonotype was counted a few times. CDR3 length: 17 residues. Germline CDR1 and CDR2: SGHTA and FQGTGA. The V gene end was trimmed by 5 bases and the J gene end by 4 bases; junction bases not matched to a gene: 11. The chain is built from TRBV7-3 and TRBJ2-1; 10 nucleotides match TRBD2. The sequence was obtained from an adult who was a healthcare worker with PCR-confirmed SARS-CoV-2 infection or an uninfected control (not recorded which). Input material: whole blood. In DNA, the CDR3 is TGTGCCAGCAGCACCACCGGGACTAGCGACTCTTACAATGAGCAGTTCTTC. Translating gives CASSTTGTSDSYNEQFF. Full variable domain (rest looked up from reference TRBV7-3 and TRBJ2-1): GAGVSQTPSNKVTEKGKYVELRCDPISGHTALYWYRQSLGQGPEFLIYFQGTGAADDSGLPNDRFFAVRPEGSVSTLKIQRTERGDSAVYLCASSTTGTSDSYNEQFFGPGTRLTVL.